Shown below are 32 T cell receptor beta chains from a single sample sequenced in a study of cytomegalovirus exposure and HLA in healthy donors. Amplification used 60 Vbeta primers and 13 Jbeta primers. TCRdb keeps only in-frame clones here, not all; method: immunoSEQ multiplex PCR. The data contain roughly 120,000 clones, roughly 78% of them singletons. The sequenced material came from PBMCs. Source of these receptors: a man aged 25-45 years in good health and CMV-seronegative.

The CDR3 DNA is TGTGCCACCAAACACTACGGCGGGGACACAGATACGCAGTATTTT. Translating it yields CATKHYGGDTDTQYF. The chain is built from TRBV15 and TRBJ2-3; maybe TRBD2 (6 bases). This CDR3 has 15 amino acids. The V end was cut by 7 bases, the J end by 2 bases, with 16 bases between. Germline CDR1 reads LNHNV; CDR2 reads YYDKDF (reference sequence).

In the case of this clone: The same CDR3 also results from other DNA sequences found in this sample. The chain employs TRBV27 and TRBJ1-1; 7 bases agree with TRBD1. Looked up from germline, CDR1 is MNHEY and CDR2 is SMNVEV (reference sequence). Trimming cost V 4 bases and J 4 bases; bases outside gene matches: 0. This CDR3 contains 12 residues. CDR3 protein: CASSSGGTEAFF. CDR3 coding DNA: TGTGCCAGCAGTTCAGGGGGCACTGAAGCTTTCTTT.

The V and J genes are TRBV7-6 and TRBJ2-2, with TRBD1 matching 7 bases. This CDR3 has 15 residues. Germline trimming cut 4 bases from V and 1 base from J; bases unmatched to any gene: 3. Germline values: CDR1 SGHVS, CDR2 FNYEAQ. CDR3 loop: CASSSRDRNTGELFF. The CDR3 region has the DNA TGTGCCAGCAGCTCCCGGGACAGGAACACCGGGGAGCTGTTTTTT.

This clone has a single count. This CDR3 reads CASSLDASGGIEQFF. In DNA form, the CDR3 reads TGTGCCAGCAGCTTAGATGCTAGCGGGGGGATCGAGCAGTTCTTC. V and J are TRBV11-2 and TRBJ2-1; TRBD2 aligns across 11 bases. The ends lost 0 bases at V and 10 bases at J; junction bases unmatched: 5. The CDR3 length is 15 residues. The germline V gene encodes CDR1 SGHAT and CDR2 FQNNGV.

As regards this clone: A far larger clone is a single base away, which makes a read error likely. The chain employs TRBV30 and TRBJ2-1; 10 bases match TRBD2. Germline V gene sequence: CDR1 GTSNPN, CDR2 SVGIG (reference sequence). The CDR3 contains 15 residues. CDR3 in amino acids: CAWSYSSGSYNDQFF. The CDR3 DNA reads TGTGCCTGGAGTTATTCTAGCGGGAGTTACAATGACCAGTTCTTC.

This clone was observed a few times. The J gene is TRBJ2-7, the V gene TRBV9; D gene uncertain. Germline V CDR1 and CDR2: SGDLS, YYNGEE. The ends were cut back, 4 bases at V and 0 bases at J, with 14 bases in the middle. This CDR3 is built from 15 residues. This CDR3 is CASSPPPPSSYEQYF. CDR3 nucleotides: TGTGCCAGCAGCCCCCCTCCTCCTTCCTCCTACGAGCAGTACTTC.

This chain connects TRBV18 to TRBJ1-6; a possible D gene is TRBD1 (6 bases). This CDR3 has 15 amino acids. The germline CDR1 and CDR2 sequences are KGHSH and LQKENI. V lost 6 bases and J lost 5, with 14 bases in between. The CDR3 DNA reads as TGTGCCAGCTCTCCCGGACAGTTAGATAATTCACCCCTCCACTTT. Translating it yields CASSPGQLDNSPLHF.

The chain employs TRBV18 and TRBJ2-3; 12 bases line up with TRBD1. The V gene end was trimmed by 2 bases and the J gene end by 6 bases; junction bases not matched to a gene: 3. The CDR3 has 15 residues. From germline, CDR1 is KGHSH and CDR2 LQKENI. Here the CDR3 reads CASSPGTGGSDTQYF. The CDR3 DNA reads TGTGCCAGCTCACCAGGGACAGGGGGCTCGGATACGCAGTATTTT.

The chain has TRBV27 and TRBJ2-7; the D is unclear. Germline CDR1 and CDR2: MNHEY and SMNVEV (reference sequence). This CDR3 is built from 13 residues. V was shortened by 5 bases and J by 3 bases, with 11 bases between the two germline ends. The CDR3: CASSPSVYYEQYF. The CDR3, as DNA: TGTGCCAGCAGTCCCTCTGTTTACTACGAGCAGTACTTC.

The rearrangement joins TRBV18 to TRBJ2-7; a possible D gene is TRBD2 (6 bases). Germline loops: CDR1 KGHSH, CDR2 LQKENI. Trimming cost V 0 bases and J 3 bases, with 9 bases left between them. The CDR3 covers 14 residues. CDR3 residues: CASSPPVGGYEQYF. The CDR3 nucleotides are TGTGCCAGCTCACCACCGGTGGGGGGCTACGAGCAGTACTTC. The full variable domain, completed using reference TRBV18 and TRBJ2-7, is NAGVMQNPRHLVRRRGQEARLRCSPMKGHSHVYWYRQLPEEGLKFMVYLQKENIIDESGMPKERFSAEFPKEGPSILRIQQVVRGDSAAYFCASSPPVGGYEQYFGPGTRLTVT.

The chain joins TRBV10-3 to TRBJ2-2; 10 nucleotides match TRBD2. Per germline, CDR1 ENHRY and CDR2 SYGVKD. The CDR3 runs to 17 residues. V gave up 6 bases and J gave up 5 bases; unmatched junction bases: 12. This CDR3 is CAIRYGKPGLATGELFF. CDR3 DNA: TGTGCCATCAGGTATGGGAAACCGGGACTAGCGACCGGGGAGCTGTTTTTT.

The genes are TRBV11-3 and TRBJ2-1, with 10 positions matching TRBD1. The trim removed 6 bases at V and 1 base at J, leaving 3 bases unmatched. Looked up from germline, CDR1 is SGHNT and CDR2 is YENEEA. The CDR3 spans 15 residues. The CDR3 region is CASSLGQGSYNEQFF. CDR3 nucleotides: TGTGCCAGCAGTTTGGGACAGGGGTCCTACAATGAGCAGTTCTTC.

The chain has TRBV10-3 and TRBJ2-2; D possibly corresponds to TRBD2 (7 bases). The germline V gene encodes CDR1 ENHRY and CDR2 SYGVKD. This CDR3 is built from 16 residues. V was cut by 5 bases and J by 1 base, with 14 bases left in between. In DNA form, the CDR3 reads TGTGCCATCAGTTCCGAGGGGGGGAAGAACACCGGGGAGCTGTTTTTT. Translation gives CAISSEGGKNTGELFF.

Written as DNA, the CDR3 is TGTGCCAGCAGCCACCCGGAGAGGCCTAGCACAGATACGCAGTATTTT. The encoded protein is CASSHPERPSTDTQYF. This chain uses TRBV11-2 with TRBJ2-3; D call uncertain. Germline CDR1 is SGHAT and CDR2 is FQNNGV. This CDR3 contains 16 residues. Trimming removed 5 bases at V and 0 bases at J, with 15 bases between.

V and J are TRBV10-3 and TRBJ2-2, with 7 bases lining up with TRBD2. In germline, CDR1 is ENHRY, CDR2 SYGVKD. J lost 1 base, V lost 3 bases, and 8 bases had no gene match. CDR3 length equals 17 residues. CDR3 nucleotides: TGTGCCATCAGTGACATAGGGATAGCGGGGAACACCGGGGAGCTGTTTTTT. Its protein product is CAISDIGIAGNTGELFF.

The chain carries TRBV4-3 and TRBJ2-7; TRBD1 might be the D (6 bases). Trimming took off 0 bases at V and 4 bases at J, with 13 bases between the two ends. CDR1 and CDR2 (germline): LGHNA, YSLEER. This CDR3 contains 15 residues. The CDR3 loop is CASSQEPGASYEQYF. As DNA, the CDR3 is TGCGCCAGCAGCCAAGAACCAGGGGCGTCGTACGAGCAGTACTTC.

This clone was counted at least ten times. This rearrangement joins TRBV4-1 to TRBJ1-4, with D possibly matching TRBD1 (6 bases). Germline V gene data show CDR1 as MGHRA and CDR2 as YSYEKL. CDR3 length equals 16 residues. Trimming shortened V by 1 base and J by 0 bases, and 9 bases separated the two germline ends. The CDR3, as DNA: TGCGCCAGCAGCCAAGCGAACAGGGCAACTAATGAAAAACTGTTTTTT. Residues: CASSQANRATNEKLFF.

The chain couples TRBV5-1 to TRBJ2-5, with 9 bases lining up with TRBD2. Germline trimming cut 4 bases from V and 6 bases from J; bases unmatched to any gene: 4. The CDR3 is made up of 13 amino acids. Germline V gene sequence: CDR1 SGHRS, CDR2 YFSETQ. The CDR3 is CASSPSGAKTQYF. CDR3 nucleotides: TGCGCCAGCAGCCCTAGCGGGGCGAAGACCCAGTACTTC.

Here the CDR3 DNA reads TGTGCCAGCAGCAAAACAGGGGGGAGCTACAATGAGCAGTTCTTC. It is translated as CASSKTGGSYNEQFF. The chain uses TRBV7-3 and TRBJ2-1, with 8 bases matching TRBD1. The CDR3 has 15 amino acids. The V and J ends lost 5 bases and 3 bases, in that order; junction bases with no gene match: 6. Germline CDR1 reads SGHTA; CDR2 reads FQGTGA.

The V gene is TRBV29-1, the J gene TRBJ2-5, with 14 bases that match TRBD2. The CDR3 extends over 14 amino acids. J lost 4 bases, V lost 6 bases, and 4 bases had no gene match. Germline-derived CDR1 and CDR2 are SQVTM and ANQGSEA. CDR3 protein: CSVRLAGGRETQYF. CDR3 DNA sequence: TGCAGCGTCCGACTAGCGGGAGGGCGAGAGACCCAGTACTTC. Together with reference TRBV29-1 and TRBJ2-5, the CDR3 gives the full variable domain: SAVISQKPSRDICQRGTSLTIQCQVDSQVTMMFWYRQQPGQSLTLIATANQGSEATYESGFVIDKFPISRPNLTFSTLTVSNMSPEDSSIYLCSVRLAGGRETQYFGPGTRLLVL.

In this sample, this clone turned up a few times. The chain joins TRBV7-2 to TRBJ1-5; perhaps TRBD1 as D (5 bases). The CDR3 spans 16 residues. V gave up 5 bases and J gave up 7 bases, with 21 bases separating them. Germline values: CDR1 SGHTA, CDR2 FQGNSA. CDR3 nucleotides: TGTGCCAGCAGCCCCCGGAGCCCAGCGGGGGAGCAGCCCCAGCATTTT. Translated, it gives CASSPRSPAGEQPQHF.

The chain carries TRBV20-1 and TRBJ1-1; D not resolved. There are 11 residues in the CDR3. V was shortened by 5 bases and J by 0 bases, with 4 bases between the two germline ends. CDR1 is DFQATT and CDR2 is SNEGSKA in the germline V gene (reference sequence). The CDR3 bases are TGCAGTGCTCGGGTGAACACTGAAGCTTTCTTT. Protein: CSARVNTEAFF.

This clone was seen a handful of times. The V and J genes are TRBV6-5 and TRBJ1-2; TRBD1 might be the D (5 bases). Trimming took 6 bases from V and 4 from J, leaving 12 bases between them. Germline CDR1 reads MNHEY; CDR2 reads SVGAGI. This CDR3 is 13 amino acids long. The CDR3 sequence is CASSPQGGYGYTF. CDR3 in DNA: TGTGCCAGCAGCCCCCAGGGCGGCTATGGCTACACCTTC.

Only a few counts were recorded for this clone. V and J are TRBV28 and TRBJ2-7; 8 nucleotides match TRBD2. Germline V CDR1 and CDR2: MDHEN, SYDVKM. V trimming: 7 bases; J trimming: 5 bases; junction bases outside the gene matches: 19. There are 17 residues in the CDR3. The DNA for the CDR3 is TGTGCCAGCACCAAGGTATCTGGCGGGAGGAAGAGCAACGAGCAGTACTTC. Translated, it gives CASTKVSGGRKSNEQYF.

This chain uses TRBV6-5 with TRBJ1-1; TRBD1 aligns across 7 bases. The CDR3 has 12 amino acids. The germline V gene encodes CDR1 MNHEY and CDR2 SVGAGI. With 8 bases clipped from V and 5 bases from J, the junction kept 5 bases outside the gene matches. DNA for the CDR3: TGTGCCAGCGGCAGGGGGGCGACTGAAGCTTTCTTT. It translates to CASGRGATEAFF.

The rearrangement joins TRBV10-3 to TRBJ2-1; 14 bases map to TRBD2. The CDR3 is made up of 15 amino acids. Germline lookup yields CDR1 ENHRY and CDR2 SYGVKD. The V and J ends lost 6 bases and 6 bases, in that order; junction bases with no gene match: 4. The CDR3 here is CAIRVGLAGGNEQFF. The DNA of the CDR3 is TGTGCCATCAGAGTCGGACTAGCGGGAGGCAATGAGCAGTTCTTC.

The gene calls are TRBV10-3 and TRBJ2-7; 9 bases fit TRBD2. Germline V gene sequence: CDR1 ENHRY, CDR2 SYGVKD. The CDR3 is 14 amino acids. Losses at the gene ends were 3 bases for V and 1 base for J; bases not matched to a gene: 1. The CDR3 loop is CAISDAGGSYEQYF. The CDR3 DNA reads TGTGCCATCAGTGATGCGGGAGGGTCCTACGAGCAGTACTTC.

The chain carries TRBV5-4 and TRBJ2-1; D possibly corresponds to TRBD2 (6 bases). Trimming shortened V by 3 bases and J by 7 bases, and 14 bases separated the two germline ends. Per the germline V gene, CDR1 is SGHNT and CDR2 is YYREEE (reference sequence). The CDR3 contains 14 residues. CDR3 sequence reads: CASSWGEPANEQFF. Written as DNA, the CDR3 is TGTGCCAGCAGCTGGGGGGAACCGGCGAATGAGCAGTTCTTC.

The V call is TRBV9, the J call TRBJ1-1; D not certain. The V end lost 1 base, the J end lost 4 bases, and 11 bases lay between the germline ends. Germline values: CDR1 SGDLS, CDR2 YYNGEE. There are 14 residues in the CDR3. CDR3 residues: CASSVTSESTEAFF. The CDR3, as DNA: TGTGCCAGCAGCGTAACTTCGGAGAGCACTGAAGCTTTCTTT.

The rearrangement joins TRBV15 to TRBJ2-1; maybe TRBD1 (6 bases). V gave up 6 bases and J gave up 5 bases, with 11 bases separating them. Germline CDR1 LNHNV, CDR2 YYDKDF (reference sequence). The CDR3 consists of 13 residues. DNA of the CDR3: TGTGCCACCAGAGAGAGGGGGAACAATGAGCAGTTCTTC. Its translation is CATRERGNNEQFF. Supplemented by reference TRBV15 and TRBJ2-1, the full variable domain reads DAMVIQNPRYQVTQFGKPVTLSCSQTLNHNVMYWYQQKSSQAPKLLFHYYDKDFNNEADTPDNFQSRRPNTSFCFLDIRSPGLGDTAMYLCATRERGNNEQFFGPGTRLTVL.

This clone turned up a few times. The chain carries TRBV7-9 and TRBJ2-1; TRBD1 might be the D (5 bases). The CDR3 extends over 14 amino acids. Trimming pared 6 bases from V and 5 bases from J, leaving 14 bases between. Germline lookup yields CDR1 SEHNR and CDR2 FQNEAQ (reference sequence). The CDR3 DNA sequence: TGTGCCAGCAGGGGGCTAGAAGCTCACAATGAGCAGTTCTTC. Translated: CASRGLEAHNEQFF.

This clone appeared a few times. The rearrangement uses TRBV6-1 and TRBJ2-5; a possible D gene is TRBD2 (5 bases). The DNA matches TRBJ2-7 better at its end, which makes the J call doubtful. CDR1 and CDR2 from the germline V gene are MNHNS and SASEGT. CDR3 length equals 14 residues. The CDR3 protein is CASNGRGVGYEQYF. CDR3 DNA sequence: TGTGCCAGCAATGGTCGGGGTGTCGGATACGAGCAGTACTTC.